This paragraph reports one T cell receptor (beta chain). Antigen unknown. The data were obtained in a study of graft-versus-host responses after intestinal transplantation. Study context: All recipients were given anti-thymocyte globulin induction, and tacrolimus and steroids were then administered for around three years.

The length of the CDR3 is 15 residues. CDR1 and CDR2 (germline): MDHEN, SYDVKM. The V gene lost 7 bases and the J gene lost 3 bases, with 16 bases spanning the gap. Sequenced by immunoSEQ multiplex PCR; TCRdb stores in-frame clones only, minus some. This sample has 45,000 to 60,000 clones; 85% to 95% occur once, and the top ten carry more than 2%. Study results and limitations: In recipient marrow, GvH clones were found, and some appeared first in ileum or blood.

The chain recombines TRBV28 with TRBJ1-5; TRBD1 might be the D (6 bases). This TCR derives from a human donor who was the organ donor for an intestinal transplant. The material was unstimulated CD4+ T cells sorted from spleen or lymph node cells, obtained before transplant. CDR3 region: CASTAVGGFNQPQHF. CDR3 in DNA: TGTGCCAGCACCGCGGTAGGGGGTTTCAATCAGCCCCAGCATTTT.